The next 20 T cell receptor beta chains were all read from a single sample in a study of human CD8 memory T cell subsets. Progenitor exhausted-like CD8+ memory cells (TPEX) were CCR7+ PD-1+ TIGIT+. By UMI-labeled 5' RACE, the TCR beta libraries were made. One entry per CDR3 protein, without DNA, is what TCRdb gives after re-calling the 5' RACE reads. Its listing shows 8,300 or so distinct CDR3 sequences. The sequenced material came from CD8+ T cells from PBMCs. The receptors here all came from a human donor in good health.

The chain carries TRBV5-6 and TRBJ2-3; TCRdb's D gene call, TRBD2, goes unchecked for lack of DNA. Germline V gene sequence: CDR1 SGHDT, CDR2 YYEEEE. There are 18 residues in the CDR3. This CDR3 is CASSLEKTSGRLVDTQYF.

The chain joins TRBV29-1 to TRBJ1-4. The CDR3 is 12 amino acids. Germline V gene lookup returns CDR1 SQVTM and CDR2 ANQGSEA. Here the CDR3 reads CSVEDGNEKLFF.

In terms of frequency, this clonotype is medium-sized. CDR3 amino acids: CASSLYSGGASYNEQFF. This rearrangement joins TRBV7-2 to TRBJ2-1; TCRdb indicates TRBD2, and absent DNA this call remains unverified. The V gene's germline CDR1 is SGHTA and CDR2 FQGNSA. This CDR3 contains 17 residues.

The CDR3 region is CASSLNTANTGELFF. The genes are TRBV5-5 and TRBJ2-2. Germline loops: CDR1 SGHKS, CDR2 YYEKEE (reference sequence). This CDR3 is 15 amino acids long.

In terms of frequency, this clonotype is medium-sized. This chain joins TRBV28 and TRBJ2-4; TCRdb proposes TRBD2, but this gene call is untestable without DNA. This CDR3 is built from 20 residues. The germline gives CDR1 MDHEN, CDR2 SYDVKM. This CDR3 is CASSGPPLAGSTLAKNIQYF.

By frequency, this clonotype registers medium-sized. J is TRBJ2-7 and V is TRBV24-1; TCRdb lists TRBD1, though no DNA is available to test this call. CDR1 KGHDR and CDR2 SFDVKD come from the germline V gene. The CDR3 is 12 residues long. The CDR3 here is CATAQGAREQYF.

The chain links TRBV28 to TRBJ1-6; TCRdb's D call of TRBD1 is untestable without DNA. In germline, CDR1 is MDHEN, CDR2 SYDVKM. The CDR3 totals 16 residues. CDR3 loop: CASSYPSTFYNSPLHF.

CDR3 loop: CASSLLDGNEQFF. V and J are TRBV27 and TRBJ2-1. Germline V CDR1 and CDR2: MNHEY, SMNVEV (reference sequence). The CDR3 has 13 amino acids.

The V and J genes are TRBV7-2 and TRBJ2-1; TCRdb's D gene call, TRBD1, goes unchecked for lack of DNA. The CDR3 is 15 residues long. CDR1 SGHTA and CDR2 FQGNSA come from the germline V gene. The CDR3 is CASSFRGTDTNEQFF. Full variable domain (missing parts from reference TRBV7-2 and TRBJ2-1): GAGVSQSPSNKVTEKGKDVELRCDPISGHTALYWYRQSLGQGLEFLIYFQGNSAPDKSGLPSDRFSAERTGGSVSTLTIQRTQQEDSAVYLCASSFRGTDTNEQFFGPGTRLTVL.

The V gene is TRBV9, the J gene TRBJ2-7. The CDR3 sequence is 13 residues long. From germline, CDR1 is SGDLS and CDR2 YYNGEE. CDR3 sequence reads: CASSVAPVYEQYF.

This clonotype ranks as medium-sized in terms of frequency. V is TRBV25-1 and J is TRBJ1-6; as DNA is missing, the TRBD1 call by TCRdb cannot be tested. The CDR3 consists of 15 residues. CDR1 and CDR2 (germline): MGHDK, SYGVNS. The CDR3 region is CASSDWGGRNSPLHF.

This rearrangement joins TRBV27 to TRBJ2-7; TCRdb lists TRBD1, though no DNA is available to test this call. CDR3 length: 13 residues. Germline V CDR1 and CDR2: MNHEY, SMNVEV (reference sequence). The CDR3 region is CASSLGRTYEQYF.

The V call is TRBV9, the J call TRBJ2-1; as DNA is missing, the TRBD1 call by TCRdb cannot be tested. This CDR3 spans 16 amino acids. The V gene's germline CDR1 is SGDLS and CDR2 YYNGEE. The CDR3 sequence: CASSVSDSGAYNEQFF.

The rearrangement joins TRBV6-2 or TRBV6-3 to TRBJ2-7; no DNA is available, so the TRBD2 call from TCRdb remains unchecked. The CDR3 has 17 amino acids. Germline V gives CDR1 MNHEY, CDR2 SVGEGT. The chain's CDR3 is CASSYKEGRETLDEQYF.

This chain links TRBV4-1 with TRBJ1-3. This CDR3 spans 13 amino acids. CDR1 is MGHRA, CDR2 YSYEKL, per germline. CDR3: CASSRVSGNTIYF.

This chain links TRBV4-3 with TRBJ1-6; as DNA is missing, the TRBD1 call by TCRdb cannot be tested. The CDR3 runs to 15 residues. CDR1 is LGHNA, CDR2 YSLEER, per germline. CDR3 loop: CASSQARGTILPLHF.

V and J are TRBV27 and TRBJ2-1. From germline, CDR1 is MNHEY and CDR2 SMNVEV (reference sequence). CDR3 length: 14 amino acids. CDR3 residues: CASRAGGSYNEQFF.

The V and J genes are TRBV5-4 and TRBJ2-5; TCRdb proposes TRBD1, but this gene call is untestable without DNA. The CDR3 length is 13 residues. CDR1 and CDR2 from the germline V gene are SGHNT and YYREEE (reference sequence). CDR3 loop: CASSIGQVETQYF.

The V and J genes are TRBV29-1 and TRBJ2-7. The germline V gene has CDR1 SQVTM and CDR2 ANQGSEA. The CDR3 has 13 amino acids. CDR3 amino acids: CSVETDAAYEQYF.

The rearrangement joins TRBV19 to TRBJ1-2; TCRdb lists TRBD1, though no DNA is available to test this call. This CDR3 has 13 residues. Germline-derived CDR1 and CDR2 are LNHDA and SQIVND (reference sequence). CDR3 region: CASSEGFSYGYTF.